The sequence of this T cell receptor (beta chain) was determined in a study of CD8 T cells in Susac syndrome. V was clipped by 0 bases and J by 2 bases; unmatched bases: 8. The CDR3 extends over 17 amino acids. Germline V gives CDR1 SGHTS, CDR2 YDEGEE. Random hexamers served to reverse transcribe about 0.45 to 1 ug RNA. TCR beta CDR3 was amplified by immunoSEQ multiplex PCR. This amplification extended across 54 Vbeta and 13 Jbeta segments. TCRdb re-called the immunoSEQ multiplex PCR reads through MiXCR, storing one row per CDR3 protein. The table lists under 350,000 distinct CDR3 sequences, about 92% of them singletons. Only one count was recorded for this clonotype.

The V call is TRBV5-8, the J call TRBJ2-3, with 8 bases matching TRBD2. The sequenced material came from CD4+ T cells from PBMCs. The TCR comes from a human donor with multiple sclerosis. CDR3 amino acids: CASSLANLAGHTDTQYF. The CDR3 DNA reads TGTGCCAGCAGCTTGGCGAATCTAGCGGGCCACACAGATACGCAGTATTTT.